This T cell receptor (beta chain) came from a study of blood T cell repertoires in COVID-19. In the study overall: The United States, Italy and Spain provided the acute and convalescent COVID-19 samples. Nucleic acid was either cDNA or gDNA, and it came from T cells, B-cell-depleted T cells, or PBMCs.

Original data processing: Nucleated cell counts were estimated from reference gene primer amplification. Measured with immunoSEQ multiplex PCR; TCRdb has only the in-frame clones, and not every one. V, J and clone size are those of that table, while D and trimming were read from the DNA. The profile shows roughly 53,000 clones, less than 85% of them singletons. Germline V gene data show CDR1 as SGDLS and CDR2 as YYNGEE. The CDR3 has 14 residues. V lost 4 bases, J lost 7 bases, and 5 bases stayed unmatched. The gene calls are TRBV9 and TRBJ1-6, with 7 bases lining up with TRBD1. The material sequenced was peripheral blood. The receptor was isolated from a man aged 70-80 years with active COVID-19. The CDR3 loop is CASSIGTANSPLHF. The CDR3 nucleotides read TGTGCCAGCAGCATTGGGACAGCAAATTCACCCCTCCACTTT.